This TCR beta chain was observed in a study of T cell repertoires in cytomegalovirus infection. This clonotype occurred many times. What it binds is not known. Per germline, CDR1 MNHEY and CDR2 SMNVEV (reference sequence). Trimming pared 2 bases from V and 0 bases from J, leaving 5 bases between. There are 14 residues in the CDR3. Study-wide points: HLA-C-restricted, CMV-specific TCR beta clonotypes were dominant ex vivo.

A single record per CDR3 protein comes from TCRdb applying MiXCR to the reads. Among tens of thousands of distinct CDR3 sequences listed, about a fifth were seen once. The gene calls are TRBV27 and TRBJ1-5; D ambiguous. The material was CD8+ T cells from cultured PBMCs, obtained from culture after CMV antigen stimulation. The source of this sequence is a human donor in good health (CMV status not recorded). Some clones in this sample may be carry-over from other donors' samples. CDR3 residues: CASSLGSSNQPQHF. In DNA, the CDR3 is TGTGCCAGCAGTTTAGGGTCTAGCAATCAGCCCCAGCATTTT.